This T cell receptor (beta chain) was recorded in a study of blood T cell repertoires in COVID-19. The CDR3 runs 14 residues. Germline V gene data show CDR1 as GTSNPN and CDR2 as SVGIG (reference sequence). Trimming left V 3 bases short and J 3 bases short, with 12 bases between. All recovered Cohort 3 donors got two negative PCRs, got clearance, or saw symptom resolution. Measured with immunoSEQ multiplex PCR; TCRdb has only the in-frame clones, and not every one. Here the sample spans about 440,000 clones, less than 95% being singletons. The V gene is TRBV30, the J gene TRBJ1-5; weak D call: TRBD1 (5 bases). The receptor comes from a man aged 18-30 years who had recovered from COVID-19. Sequencing used PBMCs or T cells enriched from blood (not recorded which). Here the CDR3 DNA reads TGTGCCTGGAGCACGACAGACCTCAATCAGCCCCAGCATTTT. Protein: CAWSTTDLNQPQHF.